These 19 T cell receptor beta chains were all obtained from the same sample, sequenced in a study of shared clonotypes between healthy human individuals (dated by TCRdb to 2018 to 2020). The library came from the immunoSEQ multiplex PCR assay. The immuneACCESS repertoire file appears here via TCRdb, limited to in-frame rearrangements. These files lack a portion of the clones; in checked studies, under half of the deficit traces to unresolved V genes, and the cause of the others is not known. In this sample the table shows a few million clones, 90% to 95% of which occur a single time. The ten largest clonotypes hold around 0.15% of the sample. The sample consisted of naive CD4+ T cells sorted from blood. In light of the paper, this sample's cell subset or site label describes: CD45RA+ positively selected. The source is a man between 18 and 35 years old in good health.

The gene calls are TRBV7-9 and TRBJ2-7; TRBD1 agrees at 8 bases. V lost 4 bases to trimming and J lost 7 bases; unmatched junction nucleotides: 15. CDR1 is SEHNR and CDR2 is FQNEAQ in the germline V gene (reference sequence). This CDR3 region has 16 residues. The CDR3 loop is CASSSDRTGLSREQYF. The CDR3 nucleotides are TGTGCCAGCAGCTCCGACCGGACAGGGCTCTCGCGGGAGCAGTACTTC.

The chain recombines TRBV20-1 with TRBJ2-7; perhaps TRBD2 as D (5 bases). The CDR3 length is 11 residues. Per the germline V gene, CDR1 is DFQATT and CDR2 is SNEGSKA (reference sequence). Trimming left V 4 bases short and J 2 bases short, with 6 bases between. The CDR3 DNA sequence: TGCAGTGCTAAACTAGCCTACGAGCAGTACTTC. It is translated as CSAKLAYEQYF.

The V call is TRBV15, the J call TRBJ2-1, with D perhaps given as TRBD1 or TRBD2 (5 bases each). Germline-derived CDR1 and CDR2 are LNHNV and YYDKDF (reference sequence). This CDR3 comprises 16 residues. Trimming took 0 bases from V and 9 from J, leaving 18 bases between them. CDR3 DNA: TGTGCCACCAGCAGAGATGCGAGAGCCAGGGAGCCTGAGCAGTTCTTC. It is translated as CATSRDARAREPEQFF.

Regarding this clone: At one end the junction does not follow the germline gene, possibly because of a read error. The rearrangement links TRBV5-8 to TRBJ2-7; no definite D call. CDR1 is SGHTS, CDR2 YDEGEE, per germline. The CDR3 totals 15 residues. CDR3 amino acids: CASSLFTYSLYVQYF. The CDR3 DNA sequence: TGTGCCAGCAGCTTGTTTACATATTCGCTCTACGTGCAGTACTTC. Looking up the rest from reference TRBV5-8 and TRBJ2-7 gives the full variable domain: EAGVTQSPTHLIKTRGQQATLRCSPISGHTSVYWYQQALGLGLQFLLWYDEGEERNRGNFPPRFSGRQFPNYSSELNVNALELEDSALYLCASSLFTYSLYVQYFGPGTRLTVT.

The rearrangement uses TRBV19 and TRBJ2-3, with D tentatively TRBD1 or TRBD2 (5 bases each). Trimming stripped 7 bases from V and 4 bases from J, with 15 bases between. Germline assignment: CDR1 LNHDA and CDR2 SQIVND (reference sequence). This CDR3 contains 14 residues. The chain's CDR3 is CASTSGRAADTQYF. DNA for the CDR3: TGTGCCAGTACCTCGGGACGCGCAGCAGATACGCAGTATTTT. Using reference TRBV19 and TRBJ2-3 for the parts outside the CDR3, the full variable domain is DGGITQSPKYLFRKEGQNVTLSCEQNLNHDAMYWYRQDPGQGLRLIYYSQIVNDFQKGDIAEGYSVSREKKESFPLTVTSAQKNPTAFYLCASTSGRAADTQYFGPGTRLTVL.

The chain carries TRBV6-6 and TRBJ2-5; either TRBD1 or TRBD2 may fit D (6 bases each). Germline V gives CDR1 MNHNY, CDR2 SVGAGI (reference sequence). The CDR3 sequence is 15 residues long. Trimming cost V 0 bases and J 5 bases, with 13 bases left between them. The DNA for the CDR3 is TGTGCCAGCAGTTACTCGTGGGGGGCTAGGGAGACCCAGTACTTC. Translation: CASSYSWGARETQYF.

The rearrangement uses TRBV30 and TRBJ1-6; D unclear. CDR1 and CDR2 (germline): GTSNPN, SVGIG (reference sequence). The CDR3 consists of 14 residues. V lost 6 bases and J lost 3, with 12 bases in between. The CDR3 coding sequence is TGTGCCTGCGAGGTGAGGGACTATAATTCACCCCTCCACTTT. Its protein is CACEVRDYNSPLHF.

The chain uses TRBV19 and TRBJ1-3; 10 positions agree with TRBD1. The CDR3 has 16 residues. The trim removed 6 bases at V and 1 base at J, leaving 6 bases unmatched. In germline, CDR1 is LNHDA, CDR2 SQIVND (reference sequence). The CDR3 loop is CASSDRGRGSGNTIYF. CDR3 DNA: TGTGCCAGTAGCGACAGGGGGCGAGGTTCTGGAAACACCATATATTTT.

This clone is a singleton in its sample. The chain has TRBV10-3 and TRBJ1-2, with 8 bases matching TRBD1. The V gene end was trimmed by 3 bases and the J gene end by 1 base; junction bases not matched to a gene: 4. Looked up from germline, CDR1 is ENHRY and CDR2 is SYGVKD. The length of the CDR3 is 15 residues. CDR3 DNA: TGTGCCATCAGTGATCGGACAGGGAATAACTATGGCTACACCTTC. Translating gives CAISDRTGNNYGYTF.

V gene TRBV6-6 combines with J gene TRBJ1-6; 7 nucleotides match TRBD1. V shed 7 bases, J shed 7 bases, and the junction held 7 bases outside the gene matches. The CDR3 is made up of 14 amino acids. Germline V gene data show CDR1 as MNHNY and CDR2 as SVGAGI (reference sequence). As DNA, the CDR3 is TGTGCCAGCACCCCCGACAGGGAGAATTCACCCCTCCACTTT. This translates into CASTPDRENSPLHF.

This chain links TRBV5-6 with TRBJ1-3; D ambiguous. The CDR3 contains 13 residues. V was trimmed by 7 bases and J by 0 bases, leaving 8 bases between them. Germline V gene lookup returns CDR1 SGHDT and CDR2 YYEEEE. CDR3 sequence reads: CASGRYSGNTIYF. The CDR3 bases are TGTGCCAGCGGGAGGTACTCTGGAAACACCATATATTTT.

CDR3 sequence (DNA): TGCGCCAGCAGCTCGGAAAGCGGAGGGTACGAGCAGTACTTC. Translated: CASSSESGGYEQYF. V gene TRBV5-1 combines with J gene TRBJ2-7; tentative D call: TRBD2 (6 bases). The CDR3 is made up of 14 amino acids. Germline V gene lookup returns CDR1 SGHRS and CDR2 YFSETQ. V was trimmed by 3 bases and J by 4 bases, leaving 14 bases between them. Full variable domain (rest looked up from reference TRBV5-1 and TRBJ2-7): KAGVTQTPRYLIKTRGQQVTLSCSPISGHRSVSWYQQTPGQGLQFLFEYFSETQRNKGNFPGRFSGRQFSNSRSEMNVSTLELGDSALYLCASSSESGGYEQYFGPGTRLTVT.

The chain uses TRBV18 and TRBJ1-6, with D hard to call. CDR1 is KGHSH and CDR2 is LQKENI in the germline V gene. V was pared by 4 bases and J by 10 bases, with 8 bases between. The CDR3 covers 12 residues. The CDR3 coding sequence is TGTGCCAGCTCACAACCAGAATCACCCCTCCACTTT. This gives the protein CASSQPESPLHF.

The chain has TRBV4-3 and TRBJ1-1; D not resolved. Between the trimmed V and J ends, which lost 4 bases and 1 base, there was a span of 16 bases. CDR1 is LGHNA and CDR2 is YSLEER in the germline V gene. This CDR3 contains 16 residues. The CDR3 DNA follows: TGCGCCAGCAGCCGCCGAAGTATCCCAGGGAACACTGAAGCTTTCTTT. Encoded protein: CASSRRSIPGNTEAFF.

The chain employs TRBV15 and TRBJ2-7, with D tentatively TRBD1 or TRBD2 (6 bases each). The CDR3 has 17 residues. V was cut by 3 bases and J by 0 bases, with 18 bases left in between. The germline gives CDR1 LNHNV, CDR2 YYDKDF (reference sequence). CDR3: CATSRGGGLGGSYEQYF. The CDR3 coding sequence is TGTGCCACCAGCAGGGGGGGTGGATTAGGGGGCTCCTACGAGCAGTACTTC.

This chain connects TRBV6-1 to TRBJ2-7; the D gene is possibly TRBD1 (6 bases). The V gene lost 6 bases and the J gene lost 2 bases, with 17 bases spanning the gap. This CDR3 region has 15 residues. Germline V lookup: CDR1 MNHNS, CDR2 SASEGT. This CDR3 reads CASRIIQGTPYEQYF. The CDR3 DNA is TGTGCCAGCAGAATCATCCAGGGGACCCCCTACGAGCAGTACTTC.

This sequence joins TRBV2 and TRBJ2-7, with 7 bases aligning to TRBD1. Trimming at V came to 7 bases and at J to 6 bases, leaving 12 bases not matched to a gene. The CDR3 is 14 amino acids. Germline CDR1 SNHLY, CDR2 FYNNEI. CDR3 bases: TGTGCCAGCAAGAGGGACAGTATGCCTCCCGAGCAGTACTTC. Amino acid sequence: CASKRDSMPPEQYF.

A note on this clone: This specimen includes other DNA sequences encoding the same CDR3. CDR3 sequence (DNA): TGTGCCAGCAGCGTGGACTTAGGGGAGACCCAGTACTTC. The encoded protein is CASSVDLGETQYF. The J gene is TRBJ2-5, the V gene TRBV9; possibly TRBD2 for D (5 bases). Trimming removed 2 bases at V and 5 bases at J, with 10 bases between. Germline V gives CDR1 SGDLS, CDR2 YYNGEE. This CDR3 comprises 13 residues.

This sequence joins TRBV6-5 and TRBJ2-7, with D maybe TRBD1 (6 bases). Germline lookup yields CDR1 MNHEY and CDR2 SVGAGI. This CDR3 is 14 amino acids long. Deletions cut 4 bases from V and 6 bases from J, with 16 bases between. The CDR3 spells CASSSRQALGEQYF. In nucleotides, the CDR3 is TGTGCCAGCAGTTCAAGACAGGCCCTCGGCGAGCAGTACTTC.